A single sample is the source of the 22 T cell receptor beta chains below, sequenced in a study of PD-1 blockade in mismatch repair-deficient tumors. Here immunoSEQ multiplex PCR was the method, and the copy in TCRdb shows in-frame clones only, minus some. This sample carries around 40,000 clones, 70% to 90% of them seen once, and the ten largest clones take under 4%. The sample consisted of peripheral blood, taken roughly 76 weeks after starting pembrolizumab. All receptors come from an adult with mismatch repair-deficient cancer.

CDR3 DNA sequence: TGTGCCAGCGCCGGAGGGCCAGCGGGGGAACTGTTTTTT. As protein: CASAGGPAGELFF. This sequence joins TRBV7-2 and TRBJ1-4; perhaps TRBD1 as D (5 bases). There are 13 residues in the CDR3. Germline V CDR1 and CDR2: SGHTA, FQGNSA. With 8 bases removed from V and 12 bases from J, the gap between germline ends came to 19 bases.

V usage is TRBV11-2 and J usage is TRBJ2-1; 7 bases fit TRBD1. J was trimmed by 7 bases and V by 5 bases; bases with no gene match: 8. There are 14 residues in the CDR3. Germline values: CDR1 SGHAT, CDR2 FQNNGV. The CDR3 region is CASSRPVRGNEQFF. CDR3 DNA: TGTGCCAGCAGCCGACCGGTCAGGGGGAATGAGCAGTTCTTC.

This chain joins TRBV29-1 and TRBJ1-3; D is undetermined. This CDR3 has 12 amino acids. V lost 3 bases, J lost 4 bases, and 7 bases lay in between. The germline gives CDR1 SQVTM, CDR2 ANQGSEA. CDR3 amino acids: CSVERPGNTIYF. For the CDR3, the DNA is TGCAGCGTTGAGAGACCCGGAAACACCATATATTTT.

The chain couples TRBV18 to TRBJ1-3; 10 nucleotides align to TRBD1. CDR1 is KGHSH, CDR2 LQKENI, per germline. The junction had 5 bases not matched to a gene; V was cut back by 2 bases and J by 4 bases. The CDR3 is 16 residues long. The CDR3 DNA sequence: TGTGCCAGCTCACCAACCGGGACAGGGGTCGGAAACACCATATATTTT. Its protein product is CASSPTGTGVGNTIYF.

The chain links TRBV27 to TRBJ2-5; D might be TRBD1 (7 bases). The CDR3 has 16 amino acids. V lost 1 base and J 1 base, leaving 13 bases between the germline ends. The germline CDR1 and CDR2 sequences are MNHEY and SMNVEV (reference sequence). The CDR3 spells CASSLWQGGSQETQYF. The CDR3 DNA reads TGTGCCAGCAGTTTATGGCAGGGGGGATCCCAAGAGACCCAGTACTTC.

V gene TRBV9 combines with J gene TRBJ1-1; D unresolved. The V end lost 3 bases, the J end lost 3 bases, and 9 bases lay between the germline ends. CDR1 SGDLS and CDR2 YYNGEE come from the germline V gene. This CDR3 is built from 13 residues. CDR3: CASSARLDTEAFF. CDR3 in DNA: TGTGCCAGCAGCGCAAGGCTGGACACTGAAGCTTTCTTT.

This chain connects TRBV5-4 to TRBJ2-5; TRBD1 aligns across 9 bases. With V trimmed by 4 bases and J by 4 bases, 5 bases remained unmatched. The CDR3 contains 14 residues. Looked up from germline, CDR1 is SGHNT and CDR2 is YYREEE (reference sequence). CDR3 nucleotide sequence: TGTGCCAGCAGCCTCCGACAGGGGGTAGAGACCCAGTACTTC. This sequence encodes CASSLRQGVETQYF.

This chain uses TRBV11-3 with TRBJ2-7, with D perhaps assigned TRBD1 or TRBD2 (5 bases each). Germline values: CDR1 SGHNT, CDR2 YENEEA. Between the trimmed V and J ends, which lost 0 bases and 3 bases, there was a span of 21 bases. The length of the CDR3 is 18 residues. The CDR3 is CASSLEWDRRLFGYEQYF. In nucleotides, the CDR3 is TGTGCCAGCAGCTTAGAATGGGACCGTCGGTTATTCGGCTACGAGCAGTACTTC.

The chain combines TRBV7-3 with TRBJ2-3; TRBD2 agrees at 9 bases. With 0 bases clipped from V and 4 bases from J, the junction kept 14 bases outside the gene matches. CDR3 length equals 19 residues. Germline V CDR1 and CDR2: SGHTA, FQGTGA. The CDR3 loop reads CASSLTGRAPSGNPDTQYF. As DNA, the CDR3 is TGTGCCAGCAGCTTAACGGGACGGGCGCCTAGCGGGAACCCAGATACGCAGTATTTT.

The CDR3 DNA reads TGTGCCAGCAGCTTAGCTTCAGGGACCAATCAGCCCCAGCATTTT. Translation: CASSLASGTNQPQHF. The rearrangement uses TRBV7-2 and TRBJ1-5, with D tentatively TRBD1 (5 bases). The CDR3 totals 15 residues. Germline loops: CDR1 SGHTA, CDR2 FQGNSA. Trimming left V 0 bases short and J 3 bases short, with 9 bases between. Looking up the rest from reference TRBV7-2 and TRBJ1-5 gives the full variable domain: GAGVSQSPSNKVTEKGKDVELRCDPISGHTALYWYRQSLGQGLEFLIYFQGNSAPDKSGLPSDRFSAERTGGSVSTLTIQRTQQEDSAVYLCASSLASGTNQPQHFGDGTRLSIL.

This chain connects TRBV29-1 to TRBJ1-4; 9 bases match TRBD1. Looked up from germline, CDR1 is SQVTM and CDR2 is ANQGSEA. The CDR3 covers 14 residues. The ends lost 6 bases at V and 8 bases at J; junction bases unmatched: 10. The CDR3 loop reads CSVVHRGRNEKLFF. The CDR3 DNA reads TGCAGCGTAGTACACAGGGGGCGTAACGAAAAACTGTTTTTT.

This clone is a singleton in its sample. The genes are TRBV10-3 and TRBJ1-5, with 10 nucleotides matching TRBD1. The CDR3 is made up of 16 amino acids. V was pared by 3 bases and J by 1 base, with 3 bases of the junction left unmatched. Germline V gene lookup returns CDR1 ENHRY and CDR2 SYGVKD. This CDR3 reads CAISEKGQGSNQPQHF. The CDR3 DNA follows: TGTGCCATCAGTGAAAAGGGACAGGGGAGCAATCAGCCCCAGCATTTT.

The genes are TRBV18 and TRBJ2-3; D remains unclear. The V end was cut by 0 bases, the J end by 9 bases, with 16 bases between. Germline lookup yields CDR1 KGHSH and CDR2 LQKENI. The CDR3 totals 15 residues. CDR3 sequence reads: CASSPPVAGHPTQYF. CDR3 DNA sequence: TGTGCCAGCTCACCACCTGTCGCCGGGCACCCAACGCAGTATTTT.

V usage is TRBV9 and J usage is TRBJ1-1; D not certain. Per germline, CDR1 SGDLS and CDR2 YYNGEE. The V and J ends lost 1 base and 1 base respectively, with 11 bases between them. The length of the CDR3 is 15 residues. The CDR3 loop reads CASSVPPPTNTEAFF. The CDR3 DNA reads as TGTGCCAGCAGCGTACCGCCACCAACGAACACTGAAGCTTTCTTT.

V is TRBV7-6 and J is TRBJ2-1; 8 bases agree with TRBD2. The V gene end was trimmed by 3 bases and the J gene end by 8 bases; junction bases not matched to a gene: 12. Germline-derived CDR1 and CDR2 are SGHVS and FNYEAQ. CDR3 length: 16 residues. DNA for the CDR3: TGTGCCAGCAGCTTCCTTAGCGGGACCCCCGGAGATGAGCAGTTCTTC. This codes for CASSFLSGTPGDEQFF. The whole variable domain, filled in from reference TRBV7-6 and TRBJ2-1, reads GAGVSQSPRYKVTKRGQDVALRCDPISGHVSLYWYRQALGQGPEFLTYFNYEAQQDKSGLPNDRFSAERPEGSISTLTIQRTEQRDSAMYRCASSFLSGTPGDEQFFGPGTRLTVL.

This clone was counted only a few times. The CDR3 is CAISDPTNTGELFF. DNA for the CDR3: TGTGCCATCAGTGACCCCACGAACACCGGGGAGCTGTTTTTT. This chain links TRBV10-3 with TRBJ2-2; D remains ambiguous. Germline V gene sequence: CDR1 ENHRY, CDR2 SYGVKD. The CDR3 has 14 amino acids. V dropped 3 bases and J dropped 0 bases, with 5 bases sitting between them.

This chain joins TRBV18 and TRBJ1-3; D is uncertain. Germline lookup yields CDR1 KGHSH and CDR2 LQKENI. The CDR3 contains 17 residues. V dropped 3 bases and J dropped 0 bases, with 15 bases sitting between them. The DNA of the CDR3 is TGTGCCAGCTCACCTTATTCTTTGGGGAGCTCTGGAAACACCATATATTTT. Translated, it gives CASSPYSLGSSGNTIYF.

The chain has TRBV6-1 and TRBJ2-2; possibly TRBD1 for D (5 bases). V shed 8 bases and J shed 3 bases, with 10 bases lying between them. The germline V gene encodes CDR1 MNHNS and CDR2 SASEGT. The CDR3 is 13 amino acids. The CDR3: CASGQGDTGELFF. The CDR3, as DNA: TGTGCCAGCGGCCAGGGTGACACCGGGGAGCTGTTTTTT.

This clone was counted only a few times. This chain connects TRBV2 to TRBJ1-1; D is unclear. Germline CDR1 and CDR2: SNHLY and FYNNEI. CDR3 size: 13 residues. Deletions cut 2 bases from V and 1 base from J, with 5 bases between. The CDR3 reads CASSELPNTEAFF. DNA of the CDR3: TGTGCCAGCAGTGAACTCCCGAACACTGAAGCTTTCTTT.

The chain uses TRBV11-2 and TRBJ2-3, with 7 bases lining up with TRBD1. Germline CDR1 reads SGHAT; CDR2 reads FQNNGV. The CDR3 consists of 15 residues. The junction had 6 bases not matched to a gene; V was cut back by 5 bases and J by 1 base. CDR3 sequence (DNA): TGTGCCAGCAGCAAGACAGGGCAACGCACAGATACGCAGTATTTT. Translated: CASSKTGQRTDTQYF.

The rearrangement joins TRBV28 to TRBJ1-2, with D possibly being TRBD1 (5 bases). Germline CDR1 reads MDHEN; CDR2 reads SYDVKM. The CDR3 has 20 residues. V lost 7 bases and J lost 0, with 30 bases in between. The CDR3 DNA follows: TGTGCCAGCAATCCCACGGTTAGGACGGAGGGGAAAAACGCTAACTATGGCTACACCTTC. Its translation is CASNPTVRTEGKNANYGYTF.

As DNA, the CDR3 is TGTGCCAGCAGCTTAGCAGCTAGCGCGGTGGAGACCCAGTACTTC. Encoded protein: CASSLAASAVETQYF. V and J are TRBV11-2 and TRBJ2-5; D may be TRBD2 (6 bases). This CDR3 has 15 residues. The germline V gene encodes CDR1 SGHAT and CDR2 FQNNGV. V was cut by 1 base and J by 5 bases, with 14 bases left in between.